These 21 T cell receptor beta chains were all obtained from the same sample, sequenced in a study of OX40 agonist ivuxolimab in advanced cancers. Clones were read by immunoSEQ multiplex PCR, and TCRdb kept only the in-frame ones, dropping some. The top ten clones hold 0.76% of a sample with 50,000 to 70,000 clones, 87% of them seen once. This specimen consisted of CD4+ or CD8+ T cells sorted from blood, obtained in a trial of the OX40 agonist ivuxolimab. The receptors here all came from an adult with an advanced solid tumor such as melanoma, head and neck, liver or kidney cancer.

The chain has TRBV13 and TRBJ1-3; D is uncertain. The germline V gene has CDR1 PRHDT and CDR2 FYEKMQ (reference sequence). The CDR3 loop spans 11 amino acids. Deletions cut 0 bases from V and 6 bases from J, with 0 bases between. The CDR3 DNA reads TGTGCCAGCAGCTTAGGAAACACCATATATTTT. It translates to CASSLGNTIYF.

The DNA for the CDR3 is TGTGCCAGCTCACCTCTTGGACAGAAGAACACTGAAGCTTTCTTT. It specifies CASSPLGQKNTEAFF. This chain joins TRBV18 and TRBJ1-1; TRBD1 might be the D (6 bases). Germline V CDR1 and CDR2: KGHSH, LQKENI. Deletions cut 3 bases from V and 1 base from J, with 12 bases between. CDR3 length: 15 residues. The full variable domain, completed using reference TRBV18 and TRBJ1-1, is NAGVMQNPRHLVRRRGQEARLRCSPMKGHSHVYWYRQLPEEGLKFMVYLQKENIIDESGMPKERFSAEFPKEGPSILRIQQVVRGDSAAYFCASSPLGQKNTEAFFGQGTRLTVV.

Only one count was recorded for this clone. The chain joins TRBV9 to TRBJ2-7; D is perhaps TRBD1 (6 bases). V shed 0 bases and J shed 5 bases, with 15 bases lying between them. Germline CDR1 is SGDLS and CDR2 is YYNGEE. CDR3 size: 15 residues. This chain's CDR3 is CASSVDGQGFNEQYF. Here the CDR3 DNA reads TGTGCCAGCAGCGTAGATGGCCAGGGGTTCAACGAGCAGTACTTC.

This rearrangement joins TRBV6-1 to TRBJ1-5; a possible D gene is TRBD1 (6 bases). V was pared by 5 bases and J by 5 bases, with 13 bases between. This CDR3 comprises 14 residues. CDR1 is MNHNS, CDR2 SASEGT, per germline. CDR3 region: CASSRDRRDQPQHF. The DNA for the CDR3 is TGTGCCAGCAGTCGTGACAGGCGGGATCAGCCCCAGCATTTT.

The chain employs TRBV30 and TRBJ1-3; no clear D. V was cut by 1 base and J by 4 bases, with 2 bases left in between. The CDR3 contains 11 residues. Germline CDR1 and CDR2: GTSNPN and SVGIG (reference sequence). CDR3 region: CAWSEGNTIYF. The CDR3 nucleotides are TGTGCCTGGAGTGAGGGAAACACCATATATTTT.

This clone showed up just a few times. The chain employs TRBV7-9 and TRBJ2-4, with D possibly matching TRBD1 (6 bases). The V and J ends lost 2 bases and 0 bases respectively, with 8 bases between them. The CDR3 covers 15 residues. Germline-derived CDR1 and CDR2 are SEHNR and FQNEAQ (reference sequence). The chain's CDR3 is CASSLLGGAKNIQYF. CDR3 nucleotide sequence: TGTGCCAGCAGCTTATTAGGGGGAGCCAAAAACATTCAGTACTTC.

This clone was counted between two and nine times. The chain links TRBV6-5 to TRBJ2-7; no clear D gene. The CDR3 length is 13 residues. The germline V gene has CDR1 MNHEY and CDR2 SVGAGI. V was trimmed by 7 bases and J by 2 bases, leaving 12 bases between them. CDR3 amino acids: CASNHPSTYEQYF. DNA of the CDR3: TGTGCCAGCAACCACCCCTCGACCTACGAGCAGTACTTC.

The chain joins TRBV30 to TRBJ2-7; D remains unclear. The V gene lost 4 bases and the J gene lost 0 bases, with 10 bases spanning the gap. The CDR3 has 13 residues. Germline loops: CDR1 GTSNPN, CDR2 SVGIG (reference sequence). CDR3 loop: CAWNQIYSYEQYF. The CDR3 nucleotides read TGTGCCTGGAATCAGATATACTCCTACGAGCAGTACTTC.

The chain joins TRBV18 to TRBJ1-1; 11 bases are a match to TRBD1. CDR3 length equals 14 residues. The J segment lost 5 bases and the V segment lost 4 bases, leaving 3 bases of the junction unmatched. From germline, CDR1 is KGHSH and CDR2 LQKENI. CDR3 nucleotide sequence: TGTGCCAGCTCACTGGGACAGGGGGTTACTGAAGCTTTCTTT. It specifies CASSLGQGVTEAFF. Based on the CDR3 plus reference TRBV18 and TRBJ1-1, the full variable domain is NAGVMQNPRHLVRRRGQEARLRCSPMKGHSHVYWYRQLPEEGLKFMVYLQKENIIDESGMPKERFSAEFPKEGPSILRIQQVVRGDSAAYFCASSLGQGVTEAFFGQGTRLTVV.

This clone was seen just once. The chain is built from TRBV7-9 and TRBJ2-3; 7 bases are shared with TRBD2. This CDR3 has 17 residues. The ends lost 4 bases at V and 2 bases at J; junction bases unmatched: 12. Germline V gene lookup returns CDR1 SEHNR and CDR2 FQNEAQ (reference sequence). DNA for the CDR3: TGTGCCAGCAGCTCATACAGGCGGGCGGGGGACACAGATACGCAGTATTTT. This codes for CASSSYRRAGDTDTQYF.

The V call is TRBV10-3, the J call TRBJ2-2; D is possibly TRBD1 (6 bases). The V end lost 6 bases, the J end lost 6 bases, and 14 bases lay between the germline ends. Germline V gives CDR1 ENHRY, CDR2 SYGVKD. The CDR3 is 14 amino acids. For the CDR3, the DNA is TGTGCCATCAGGGACAGTGGGCGTCCCGGGGAGCTGTTTTTT. Residues: CAIRDSGRPGELFF.

V usage is TRBV14 and J usage is TRBJ2-1; a weak D match, TRBD1 (6 bases). This CDR3 is built from 14 residues. V lost 1 base and J lost 9, with 13 bases in between. Germline V CDR1 and CDR2: SGHDN, FVKESK. CDR3 residues: CASSQGQTRGEQFF. As DNA, the CDR3 is TGTGCCAGCAGCCAAGGTCAGACCAGGGGTGAGCAGTTCTTC. The variable domain in full, completed from reference TRBV14 and TRBJ2-1, reads EAGVTQFPSHSVIEKGQTVTLRCDPISGHDNLYWYRRVMGKEIKFLLHFVKESKQDESGMPNNRFLAERTGGTYSTLKVQPAELEDSGVYFCASSQGQTRGEQFFGPGTRLTVL.

The rearrangement uses TRBV4-1 and TRBJ1-5; D possibly corresponds to TRBD1 (5 bases). V shed 1 base and J shed 4 bases, with 11 bases lying between them. The CDR3 consists of 15 residues. Germline V gene sequence: CDR1 MGHRA, CDR2 YSYEKL. CDR3 DNA: TGCGCCAGCAGCCAAGTCGGGACGGGTAATCAGCCCCAGCATTTT. Translation gives CASSQVGTGNQPQHF.

The chain couples TRBV18 to TRBJ1-1; 7 bases fit TRBD1. After removal of 3 bases from V and 0 bases from J, the junction contained 7 bases not matched to a gene. Germline values: CDR1 KGHSH, CDR2 LQKENI. The length of the CDR3 is 16 residues. CDR3 sequence (DNA): TGTGCCAGCTCACCGACGCGACAGGGTCTGAACACTGAAGCTTTCTTT. Translated, it gives CASSPTRQGLNTEAFF.

The DNA of the CDR3 is TGTGCCAGCAAACGGGGGGCTAGCGAGCAGTACTTC. Translation gives CASKRGASEQYF. The rearrangement joins TRBV6-5 to TRBJ2-7, with D possibly matching TRBD2 (7 bases). The CDR3 is 12 amino acids. Germline CDR1 reads MNHEY; CDR2 reads SVGAGI. V dropped 7 bases and J dropped 6 bases, with 13 bases sitting between them.

This clone was counted only a few times. The V gene is TRBV27, the J gene TRBJ1-4, with no clear D. CDR1 and CDR2 (germline): MNHEY, SMNVEV (reference sequence). This CDR3 has 15 amino acids. V was shortened by 1 base and J by 3 bases, with 9 bases between the two germline ends. The CDR3 sequence: CASSLYGPPNEKLFF. CDR3 DNA: TGTGCCAGCAGTTTATATGGTCCCCCTAATGAAAAACTGTTTTTT.

V gene TRBV7-3 combines with J gene TRBJ2-1; maybe TRBD2 (5 bases). The CDR3 spans 15 residues. The ends were cut back, 1 base at V and 4 bases at J, with 11 bases in the middle. Germline loops: CDR1 SGHTA, CDR2 FQGTGA. The CDR3 nucleotides read TGTGCCAGCAGCTTAAGAGGGAGAGTATACAATGAGCAGTTCTTC. Its translation is CASSLRGRVYNEQFF.

This rearrangement joins TRBV18 to TRBJ2-1; no definite D call. The germline CDR1 and CDR2 sequences are KGHSH and LQKENI. V was trimmed by 3 bases and J by 11 bases, leaving 8 bases between them. This CDR3 has 11 residues. CDR3 sequence: CASSPVEQQFF. In DNA form, the CDR3 reads TGTGCCAGCTCACCGGTAGAACAGCAGTTCTTC.

This chain joins TRBV10-3 and TRBJ2-7; 7 bases line up with TRBD1. The V gene's germline CDR1 is ENHRY and CDR2 SYGVKD. The CDR3 contains 14 residues. V lost 7 bases, J lost 0 bases, and 6 bases stayed unmatched. CDR3 residues: CAINPGTVSYEQYF. CDR3 sequence (DNA): TGTGCCATCAACCCCGGGACAGTCTCCTACGAGCAGTACTTC.

This chain uses TRBV25-1 with TRBJ1-1; tentative D call: TRBD1 (5 bases). The length of the CDR3 is 14 residues. Germline CDR1 MGHDK, CDR2 SYGVNS. V was cut by 2 bases and J by 10 bases, with 17 bases left in between. The CDR3 spells CASSEGLWGKGAFF. CDR3 DNA sequence: TGTGCCAGCAGTGAAGGCTTGTGGGGGAAGGGAGCTTTCTTT.

This clone has only a few counts. The V call is TRBV6-5, the J call TRBJ2-5; 9 positions match TRBD2. Germline V CDR1 and CDR2: MNHEY, SVGAGI. Trimming removed 2 bases from V and 5 bases from J; junction bases left unmatched: 6. The CDR3 spans 15 residues. The CDR3 loop is CASSYAGGPWETQYF. In DNA, the CDR3 is TGTGCCAGCAGTTACGCGGGAGGGCCTTGGGAGACCCAGTACTTC.